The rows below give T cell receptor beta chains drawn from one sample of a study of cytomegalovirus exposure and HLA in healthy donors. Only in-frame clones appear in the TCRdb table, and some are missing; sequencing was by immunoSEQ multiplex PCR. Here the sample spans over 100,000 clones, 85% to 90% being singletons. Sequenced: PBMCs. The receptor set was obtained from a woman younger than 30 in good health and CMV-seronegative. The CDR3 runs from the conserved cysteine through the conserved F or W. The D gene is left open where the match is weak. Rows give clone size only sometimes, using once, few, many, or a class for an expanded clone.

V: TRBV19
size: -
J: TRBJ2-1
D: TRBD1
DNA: TGTGCCAGTAGTATACCGGACAGGGCGAGTCACTACAATGAGCAGTTCTTC
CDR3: CASSIPDRASHYNEQFF

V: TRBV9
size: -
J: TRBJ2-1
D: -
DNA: TGTGCCAGCAGCGTAGGGGGCGGCTCCTACAATGAGCAGTTCTTC
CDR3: CASSVGGGSYNEQFF

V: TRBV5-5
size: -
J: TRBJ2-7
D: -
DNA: TGTGCCAGCAGCTTATTGAGGAGGGAGCAGTACTTC
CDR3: CASSLLRREQYF

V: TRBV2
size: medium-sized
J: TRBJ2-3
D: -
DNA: TGTGCCAGCAGCCGGGGGACAGATACGCAGTATTTT
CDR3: CASSRGTDTQYF

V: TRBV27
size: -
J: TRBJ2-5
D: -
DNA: TGTGCCAGCAGTTTAGGGTGGGGGGAGGTAGAGACCCAGTACTTC
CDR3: CASSLGWGEVETQYF

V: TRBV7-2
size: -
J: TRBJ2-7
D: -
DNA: TGTGCCAGCAGCTTAGGTCTAGCACCCTACGAGCAGTACTTC
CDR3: CASSLGLAPYEQYF

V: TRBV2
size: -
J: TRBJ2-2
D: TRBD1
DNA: TGTGCCAGCATATTACAGGGGCCGAACACCGGGGAGCTGTTTTTT
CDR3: CASILQGPNTGELFF

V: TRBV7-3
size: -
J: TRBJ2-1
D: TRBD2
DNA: TGTGCCAGCAGCCGCGGACTAGCGGGCCAGAATGAGCAGTTCTTC
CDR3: CASSRGLAGQNEQFF

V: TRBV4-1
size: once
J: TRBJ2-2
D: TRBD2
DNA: TGCGCCAGCAGCGCAAGAGAGGGGGCGGGAGGGCCCGTCGGGGAGCTGTTTTTT
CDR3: CASSAREGAGGPVGELFF

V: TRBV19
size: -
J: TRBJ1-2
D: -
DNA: TGTGCCAGTAGTATATGGCCACCCCATGGCTACACCTTC
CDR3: CASSIWPPHGYTF

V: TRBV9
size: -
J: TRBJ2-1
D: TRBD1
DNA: TGTGCCAGCAGCGATGGCAGGGGGCTTTACAATGAGCAGTTCTTC
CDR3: CASSDGRGLYNEQFF

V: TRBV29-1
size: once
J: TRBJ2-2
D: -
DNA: TGCAGCGTTGCTGGTGGGGACAATAAGTTCTACCCCGGGGAGCTGTTTTTT
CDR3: CSVAGGDNKFYPGELFF

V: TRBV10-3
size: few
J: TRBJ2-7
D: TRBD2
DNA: TGTGCCATCAGGGGGACTAGCGGGACATACGAGCAGTACTTC
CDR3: CAIRGTSGTYEQYF

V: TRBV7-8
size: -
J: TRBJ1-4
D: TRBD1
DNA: TGTGCCAGCAGCCCGGCGACAGGGAGTGAAAAACTGTTTTTT
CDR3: CASSPATGSEKLFF

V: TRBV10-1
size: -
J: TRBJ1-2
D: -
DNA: TGCGCCAGCAGTGAAAATCTTAGCTATGGCTACACCTTC
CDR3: CASSENLSYGYTF

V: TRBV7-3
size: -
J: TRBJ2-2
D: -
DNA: TGTGCCAGCAGCTACCAGGGGGGGAACACCGGGGAGCTGTTTTTT
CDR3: CASSYQGGNTGELFF

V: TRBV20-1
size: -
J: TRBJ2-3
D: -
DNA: TGCAGTGCCGATCGCGGGGATACGCAGTATTTT
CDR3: CSADRGDTQYF

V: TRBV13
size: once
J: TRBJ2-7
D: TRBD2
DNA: TGTGCCAGCAGCCAACCTAGCGGGCCAGGGGACGAGCAGTACTTC
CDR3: CASSQPSGPGDEQYF

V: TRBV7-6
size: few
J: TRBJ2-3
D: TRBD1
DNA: TGTGCCAGCAGACAAGGACAGGAAAGCACAGATACGCAGTATTTT
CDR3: CASRQGQESTDTQYF

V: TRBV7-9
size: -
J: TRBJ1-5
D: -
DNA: TGTGCCAGCACACCGACAGGTAAAAATCAGCCCCAGCATTTT
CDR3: CASTPTGKNQPQHF

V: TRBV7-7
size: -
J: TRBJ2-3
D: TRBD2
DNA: TGTGCCAGCAGCTTAAGTCCGGGACTAAAGGGGTCAGATACGCAGTATTTT
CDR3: CASSLSPGLKGSDTQYF

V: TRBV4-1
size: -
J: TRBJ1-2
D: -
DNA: TGCGCCAGCAGCCAAGCACAGGGAGTGGGCTATGGCTACACCTTC
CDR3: CASSQAQGVGYGYTF

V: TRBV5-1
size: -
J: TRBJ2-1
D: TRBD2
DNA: TGCGCCAGCAGCTATCCTAGCGGGAGGGATTACAATGAGCAGTTCTTC
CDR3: CASSYPSGRDYNEQFF

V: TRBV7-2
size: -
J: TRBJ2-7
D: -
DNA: TGTGCCAGCAGCCCATTAGGGAGTGCTTACGAGCAGTACTTC
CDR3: CASSPLGSAYEQYF

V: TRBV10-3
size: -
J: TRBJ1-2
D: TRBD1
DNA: TGTGCCATCAGTGACAGGGGGACAGATGGCTACACCTTC
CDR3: CAISDRGTDGYTF

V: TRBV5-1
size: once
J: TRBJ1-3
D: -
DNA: TGCGCCAGCAGCTTTACAGTTCTCGCCTCTGGAAACACCATATATTTT
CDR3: CASSFTVLASGNTIYF

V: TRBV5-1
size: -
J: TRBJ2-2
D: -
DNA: TGCGCCAGCAGCTTGTCTCGAGGATCGAACACCGGGGAGCTGTTTTTT
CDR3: CASSLSRGSNTGELFF

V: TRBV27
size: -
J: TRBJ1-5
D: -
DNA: TGTGCCAGCAGTCAAGGTAGGGGGTTAAATCAGCCCCAGCATTTT
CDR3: CASSQGRGLNQPQHF

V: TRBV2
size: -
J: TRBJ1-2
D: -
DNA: TGTGCCATCGGGGGGGGACGCTACACCTTC
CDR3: CAIGGGRYTF

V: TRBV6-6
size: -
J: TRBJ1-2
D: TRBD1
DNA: TGTGCCAGCAGAACGAACCGGGGACAGCTCTATGGCTACACCTTC
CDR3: CASRTNRGQLYGYTF

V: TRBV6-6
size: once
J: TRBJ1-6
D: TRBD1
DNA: TGTGCCAGCAGTTACCTGACAGGGACTAATTCACCCCTCCACTTT
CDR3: CASSYLTGTNSPLHF

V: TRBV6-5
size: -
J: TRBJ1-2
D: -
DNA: TGTGCCAGCAGCACGGGACTGAACTATTTGAAAGGCTACACCTTC
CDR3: CASSTGLNYLKGYTF

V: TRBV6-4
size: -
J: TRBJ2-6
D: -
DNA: TGTGCCAGCAGTGCCCTCCAAGGGAGCGACGTCCTGACTTTC
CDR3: CASSALQGSDVLTF

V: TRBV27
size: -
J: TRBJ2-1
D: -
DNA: TGTGCCAGCAGTTTAAACGGGGCCTACAATGAGCAGTTCTTC
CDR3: CASSLNGAYNEQFF

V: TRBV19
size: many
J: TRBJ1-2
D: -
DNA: TGTGCCAGTAGTGAGGCGGAGAACTATGGCTACACCTTC
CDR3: CASSEAENYGYTF

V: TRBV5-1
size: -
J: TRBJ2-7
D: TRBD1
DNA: TGCGCCAGCAGCTTCGGGACAGGGGGCCGGAGCTCCTACGAGCAGTACTTC
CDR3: CASSFGTGGRSSYEQYF

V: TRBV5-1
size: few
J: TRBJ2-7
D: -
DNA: TGCGCCAGCAGCTTGGAGGCAGGCTACGAGCAGTACTTC
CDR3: CASSLEAGYEQYF

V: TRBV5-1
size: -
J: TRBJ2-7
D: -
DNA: TGCGCCAGCAGCTTGGGGTGGGCCGACCTCGCCGAGCAGTACTTC
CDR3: CASSLGWADLAEQYF

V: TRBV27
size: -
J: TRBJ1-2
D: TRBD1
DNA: TGTGCCAGCAGCAACACCCGCGGGCAGGGGGCCCCCTATGGCTACACCTTC
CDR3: CASSNTRGQGAPYGYTF

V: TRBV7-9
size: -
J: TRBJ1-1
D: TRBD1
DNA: TGTGCCAGCAGCCCTCAGGGGGCTGGCACTGAAGCTTTCTTT
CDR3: CASSPQGAGTEAFF

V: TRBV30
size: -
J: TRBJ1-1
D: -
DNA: TGTGCCTTTAAAAGGGGGGGTAACACTGAAGCTTTCTTT
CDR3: CAFKRGGNTEAFF

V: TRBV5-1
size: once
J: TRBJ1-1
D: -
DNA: TGCGCCAGCAGCCTACCCAACACTGAAGCTTTCTTT
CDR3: CASSLPNTEAFF

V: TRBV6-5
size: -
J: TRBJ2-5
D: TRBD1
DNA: TGTGCCAGCAGTTACCGGGACAGGGGACATCAAGAGACCCAGTACTTC
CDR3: CASSYRDRGHQETQYF

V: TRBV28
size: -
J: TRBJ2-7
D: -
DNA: TGTGCCAGTTGGGGGCAGGGAATCTCCTACGAGCAGTACTTC
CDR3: CASWGQGISYEQYF

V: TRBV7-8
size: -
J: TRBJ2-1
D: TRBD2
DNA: TGTGCCAGCAGCTTACAACTAGCGGGAGCTTATGAGCAGTTCTTC
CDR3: CASSLQLAGAYEQFF

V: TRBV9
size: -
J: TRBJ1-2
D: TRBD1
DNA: TGTGCCAGCAGCGAATCCGGGACAGCCAACTATGGCTACACCTTC
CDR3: CASSESGTANYGYTF

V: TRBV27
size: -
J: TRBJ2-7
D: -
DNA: TGTGCCAGCAGTCCCGACAGAACATACGAGCAGTACTTC
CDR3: CASSPDRTYEQYF

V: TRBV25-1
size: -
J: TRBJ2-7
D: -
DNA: TGTGCCAGCAGCTACACTAGAGGGGACACCTACGAGCAGTACTTC
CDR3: CASSYTRGDTYEQYF

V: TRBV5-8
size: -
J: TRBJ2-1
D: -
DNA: TGTGCCAGCAGCTCTGGGGGCCCAGGGGAGCAGTTCTTC
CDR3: CASSSGGPGEQFF

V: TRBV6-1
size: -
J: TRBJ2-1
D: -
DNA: TGTGCCAGCAGTGAAACAATGAACAATGAGCAGTTCTTC
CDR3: CASSETMNNEQFF